This record looks at one TCR beta chain sequence and its context. Only one count was recorded for this clone. Its antigen specificity is not known. Within one base of it there is no much larger clone, and no base qualities were kept. Genomic DNA was extracted from sorted cells for sequencing of the TCRbeta CDR3 region. The immunoSEQ Assay was used to sequence the TCRbeta CDR3 regions. This is the immuneACCESS table as TCRdb keeps it, with only in-frame sequences that have V and J called. A part of the clones is gone; compared with another copy, unresolved V genes explain less than half, and the rest is unexplained. The sample yields 35,000 to 45,000 clones; about 86% were counted once. Clones ranked in the top ten supply roughly a fifth of the sample. The trial excluded patients who had a history of autoimmune disease or were on systemic immunosuppression. In every dose cohort, peripheral blood was drawn for TCR sequencing at baseline, cycle 4 day 1, and cycle 7 day 1. Samples came from an open-label, multicenter, first-in-human phase I dose-escalation trial of ivuxolimab. Adults with locally advanced or metastatic melanoma, renal cell, hepatocellular, or head and neck squamous cell carcinoma were enrolled in the trial. Before TCR sequencing, CD4+ T cells and CD8+ T cells were sorted from peripheral blood as separate populations.

The entry originates in a study of OX40 agonist ivuxolimab in advanced cancers. For the wider study: Ivuxolimab was a fully human IgG2 agonistic monoclonal antibody targeting the costimulatory receptor OX40 (CD134). Intravenous ivuxolimab was administered to patients every 2 weeks at six dose levels: 0.01, 0.1, 0.3, 1.5, 3 and 10 mg/kg. Among the roughly 52 dose-escalation patients, around 20 had hepatocellular carcinoma, approximately 15 melanoma, 9 renal cell carcinoma and 9 head and neck cancer. A male proportion of around 81% and a mean age of approximately 55 years, ranging from about 20 to 79, were recorded for the dose-escalation cohort. Prior anti-PD-1, anti-PD-L1 or anti-CTLA-4 therapy was permitted, and checkpoint inhibitors had been received by about two fifths of dose-escalation patients. Partial responses occurred in three dose-escalation patients, of whom one had hepatocellular carcinoma and two had cutaneous melanoma. Peripheral TCRbeta sequencing was intended to test whether TCR sequence diversity was altered and clonal T-cell expansion was caused by ivuxolimab. The monotherapy dose-escalation portion (N of about 50 patients) of the phase I ivuxolimab trial is reported in the paper.

General study outcomes and caveats: After ivuxolimab, more expanded clones were found on average in CD8+ T cells than in CD4+ T cells. The antigen specificity of the peripheral T cells that underwent clonal expansion was not determined. Low levels of normalized T-cell clonal expansion were also shown by some nonresponding patients. Partial responders in the 0.1-3.0 mg/kg groups had among the lowest normalized peripheral clonal expansion, especially among CD8+ T cells. At doses from 0.1 to 3.0 mg/kg, clonal expansion was seen in both CD4+ and CD8+ blood T cells between baseline and week 6.

From the cysteine through the phenylalanine, the CDR3 covers 17 amino acids. Only CDR3 DNA remains: 51 bases, in frame from the first base. Germline trimming amounts to 6 bases on V and 0 bases on J, with 7 as the count of junction bases outside the gene matches. CDR1 and CDR2, per the germline V gene, are MDHEN and SYDVKM. The sequencing here drew on CD4+ or CD8+ T cells sorted from blood, taken in a trial of the OX40 agonist ivuxolimab. The chain was built from TRBV28 and TRBJ2-1, and 11 junction bases match TRBD1. This sequence was found in an adult with an advanced solid tumor such as melanoma, head and neck, liver or kidney cancer. The sequenced DNA: TGTGCCAGCAGCCCAGGGACAGGGGGTGTCTCCTACAATGAGCAGTTCTTC. Its coded protein is CASSPGTGGVSYNEQFF.